This TCR beta chain was captured in a study of T cells in Graves' hyperthyroidism and ophthalmopathy. Across the whole study: Peripheral blood was obtained at initial diagnosis, preceding any treatment. General observations from the study: Expanded thyroid clonotypes (above 0.001) were mostly also found in blood.

From RNA transcripts, TCR beta CDR3 regions were amplified. HTBI primers were used for first-round RT-PCR of the TCR CDR3. TCRdb reprocessed the multiplex PCR reads via MiXCR and lists one record per CDR3 protein. The sample has 600,000 to 850,000 distinct CDR3 sequences, around 19% seen once. The V end was cut by 2 bases, the J end by 11 bases, with 12 bases between. The CDR3 loop spans 12 amino acids. Germline assignment: CDR1 PRHDT and CDR2 FYEKMQ (reference sequence). This clonotype was counted only a few times. Its antigen remains unidentified. Researchers barred patients who had uncontrolled infection, other autoimmune disease, pregnancy or lactation. On the basis of clinical symptoms, serum thyroxine and TRAb, thyroid ultrasound and orbital computed tomography, diagnoses were made.

The gene calls are TRBV13 and TRBJ1-1; D unclear. The source of this sequence is a woman aged 50 to 60 with Graves' hyperthyroidism that later progressed to Graves' ophthalmopathy. The material sequenced was blood. Here the CDR3 DNA reads TGTGCCAGCAGCTTAAGGCCAGCTGCCGCTTTCTTT. Translated, it gives CASSLRPAAAFF.